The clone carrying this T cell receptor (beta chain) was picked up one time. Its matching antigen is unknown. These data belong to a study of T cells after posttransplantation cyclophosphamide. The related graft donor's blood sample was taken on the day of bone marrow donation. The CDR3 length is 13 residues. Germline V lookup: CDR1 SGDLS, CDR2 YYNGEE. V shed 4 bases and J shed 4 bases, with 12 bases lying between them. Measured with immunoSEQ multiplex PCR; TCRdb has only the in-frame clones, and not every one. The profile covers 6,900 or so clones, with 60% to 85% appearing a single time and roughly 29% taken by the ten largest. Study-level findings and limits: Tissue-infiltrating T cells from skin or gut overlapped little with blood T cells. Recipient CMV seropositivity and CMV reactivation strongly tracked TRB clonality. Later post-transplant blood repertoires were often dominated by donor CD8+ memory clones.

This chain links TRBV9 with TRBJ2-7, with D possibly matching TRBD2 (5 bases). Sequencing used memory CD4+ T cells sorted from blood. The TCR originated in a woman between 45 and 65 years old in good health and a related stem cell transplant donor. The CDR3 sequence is CASSPRTLYEQYF. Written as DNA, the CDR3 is TGTGCCAGCAGCCCCCGGACTCTATACGAGCAGTACTTC.